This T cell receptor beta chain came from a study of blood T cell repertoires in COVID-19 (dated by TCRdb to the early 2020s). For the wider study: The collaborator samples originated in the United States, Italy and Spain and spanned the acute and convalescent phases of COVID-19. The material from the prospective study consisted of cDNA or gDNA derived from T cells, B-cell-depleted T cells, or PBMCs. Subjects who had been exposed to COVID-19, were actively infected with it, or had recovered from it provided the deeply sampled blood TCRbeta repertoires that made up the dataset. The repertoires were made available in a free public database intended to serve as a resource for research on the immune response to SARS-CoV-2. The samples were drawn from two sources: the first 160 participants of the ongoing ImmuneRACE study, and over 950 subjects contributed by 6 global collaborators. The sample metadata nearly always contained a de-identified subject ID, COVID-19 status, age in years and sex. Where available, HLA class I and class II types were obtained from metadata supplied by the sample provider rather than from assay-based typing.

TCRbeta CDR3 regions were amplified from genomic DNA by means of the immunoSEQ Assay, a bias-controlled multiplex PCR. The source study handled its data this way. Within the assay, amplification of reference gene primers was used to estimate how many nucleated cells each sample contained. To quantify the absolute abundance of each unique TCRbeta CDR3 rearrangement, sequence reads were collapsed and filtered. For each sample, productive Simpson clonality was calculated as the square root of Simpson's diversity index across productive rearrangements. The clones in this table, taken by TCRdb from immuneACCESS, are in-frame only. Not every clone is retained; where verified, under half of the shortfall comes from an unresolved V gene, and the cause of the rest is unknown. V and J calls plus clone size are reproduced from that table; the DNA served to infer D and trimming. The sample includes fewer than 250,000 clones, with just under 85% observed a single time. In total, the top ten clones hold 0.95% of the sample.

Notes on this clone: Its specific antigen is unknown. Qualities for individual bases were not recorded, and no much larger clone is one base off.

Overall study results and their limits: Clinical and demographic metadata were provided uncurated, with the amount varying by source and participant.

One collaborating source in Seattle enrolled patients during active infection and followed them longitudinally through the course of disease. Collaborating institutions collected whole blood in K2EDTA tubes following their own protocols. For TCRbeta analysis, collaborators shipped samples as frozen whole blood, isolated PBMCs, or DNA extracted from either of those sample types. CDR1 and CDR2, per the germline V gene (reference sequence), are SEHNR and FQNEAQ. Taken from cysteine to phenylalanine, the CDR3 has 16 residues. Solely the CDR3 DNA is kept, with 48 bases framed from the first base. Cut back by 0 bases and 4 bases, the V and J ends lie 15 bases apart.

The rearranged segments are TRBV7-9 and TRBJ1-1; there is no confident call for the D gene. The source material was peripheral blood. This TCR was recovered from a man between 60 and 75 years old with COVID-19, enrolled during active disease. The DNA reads TGTGCCAGCAGCTTAGCGTCTGCGGGATATGGCACTGAAGCTTTCTTT. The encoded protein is CASSLASAGYGTEAFF.